This T cell receptor (beta chain) was documented in a study of OX40 agonist ivuxolimab in advanced cancers. Regarding the study as a whole: Undetermined was the antigen specificity of the expanded peripheral T cells.

If patients had autoimmune disease history or systemic immunosuppression, they were excluded. Profiling relied on immunoSEQ multiplex PCR, and the TCRdb table lists in-frame clones only, not all of them. The data contain tens of thousands of clones, more than 65% of them seen just once; the ten biggest clones take up more than 4%. In regard to this clone: Its antigen is unknown.

In germline, CDR1 is SEHNR, CDR2 FQNEAQ (reference sequence). Trimming left V 3 bases short and J 4 bases short, with 16 bases between. This CDR3 is 16 amino acids long. The receptor's source is an adult with an advanced solid tumor such as melanoma, head and neck, liver or kidney cancer. The V and J genes are TRBV7-9 and TRBJ2-1; the D is unclear. Sequenced here: CD4+ or CD8+ T cells sorted from blood, sampled in a trial of the OX40 agonist ivuxolimab. The chain's CDR3 is CASSFEDPFLYNEQFF. The DNA of the CDR3 is TGTGCCAGCAGCTTTGAGGACCCATTTCTATACAATGAGCAGTTCTTC.